This passage covers 20 T cell receptor beta chains from one sample sequenced in a study of vaccination effects on CD4 cells after COVID-19. No antigen is known for these receptors. Investigators separated out CD4+ T cells once 10 days of culture had passed. The protocol was immunoSEQ multiplex PCR, while the TCRdb copy is restricted to in-frame clones and leaves out a portion. The repertoire consists of approximately 37,000 clones, with 82% occurring once and the leading ten covering less than 3.5%. The sequencing here drew on CD4+ T cells from PBMCs cultured without peptide, taken before COVID-19 vaccination. The receptors stem from a human donor who received a COVID-19 vaccine.

The J gene is TRBJ1-2, the V gene TRBV4-3; D may be TRBD1 (5 bases). The CDR3 contains 16 residues. Germline-derived CDR1 and CDR2 are LGHNA and YSLEER. V lost 2 bases, J lost 4 bases, and 17 bases lay in between. The DNA of the CDR3 is TGCGCCAGCAGCCAAACTCTCCGAGAAGGGACCTATGGCTACACCTTC. Its protein product is CASSQTLREGTYGYTF.

This chain uses TRBV18 with TRBJ1-2; 9 nucleotides line up with TRBD1. CDR3 size: 14 residues. J gave up 0 bases and V 8 bases, and 4 bases lay outside the gene matches. Germline CDR1 KGHSH, CDR2 LQKENI. The CDR3 reads CASRTGDSNYGYTF. The CDR3 DNA follows: TGTGCCAGCCGGACAGGGGACTCTAACTATGGCTACACCTTC. Variable domain in full (rest from reference TRBV18 and TRBJ1-2): NAGVMQNPRHLVRRRGQEARLRCSPMKGHSHVYWYRQLPEEGLKFMVYLQKENIIDESGMPKERFSAEFPKEGPSILRIQQVVRGDSAAYFCASRTGDSNYGYTFGSGTRLTVV.

CDR3 sequence (DNA): TGTGCCTGGAGTCCCCGCGGGACAGGGAAAGCCACTGAAGCTTTCTTT. Translation gives CAWSPRGTGKATEAFF. The chain joins TRBV30 to TRBJ1-1, with TRBD1 matching over 9 bases. CDR3 length: 16 amino acids. J gave up 4 bases and V 2 bases, and 11 bases lay outside the gene matches. Germline assignment: CDR1 GTSNPN and CDR2 SVGIG (reference sequence).

The chain employs TRBV30 and TRBJ2-2; 8 bases match TRBD1. The CDR3 runs 13 residues. Germline V gene lookup returns CDR1 GTSNPN and CDR2 SVGIG (reference sequence). V lost 4 bases and J lost 7; bases outside the gene matches: 5. CDR3 protein: CAWKDREVGELFF. As DNA, the CDR3 is TGTGCCTGGAAGGACAGGGAGGTCGGGGAGCTGTTTTTT.

V usage is TRBV6-5 and J usage is TRBJ1-2; D call uncertain. CDR1 and CDR2 (germline): MNHEY, SVGAGI. V lost 6 bases, J lost 6 bases, and 17 bases lay in between. The CDR3 sequence is 14 residues long. As DNA, the CDR3 is TGTGCCAGCAGCCCCCCGCGGCAAATGGATGGCTACACCTTC. It specifies CASSPPRQMDGYTF.

This chain links TRBV7-3 with TRBJ2-6; the match to TRBD1 covers 7 bases. The V gene end was trimmed by 6 bases and the J gene end by 0 bases; junction bases not matched to a gene: 5. There are 16 residues in the CDR3. In germline, CDR1 is SGHTA, CDR2 FQGTGA. The CDR3 loop reads CASSPDRASGANVLTF. In DNA form, the CDR3 reads TGTGCCAGCAGTCCAGACAGGGCCTCTGGGGCCAACGTCCTGACTTTC.

The genes are TRBV5-4 and TRBJ2-3; 10 bases line up with TRBD2. The junction had 9 bases not matched to a gene; V was cut back by 5 bases and J by 0 bases. The germline CDR1 and CDR2 sequences are SGHNT and YYREEE (reference sequence). CDR3 length: 17 amino acids. CDR3: CASSHALAGESTDTQYF. The CDR3 DNA reads TGTGCCAGCAGTCACGCCCTAGCGGGGGAAAGCACAGATACGCAGTATTTT.

This clone came up a few times. The J gene is TRBJ2-7, the V gene TRBV7-9; tentative D call: TRBD2 (6 bases). CDR1 and CDR2 from the germline V gene are SEHNR and FQNEAQ (reference sequence). The CDR3 totals 15 residues. V lost 7 bases to trimming and J lost 5 bases, with 21 bases between them. CDR3 DNA: TGTGCCAGCACCTTGGGAGGTCACAAAGGGGACGAGCAGTACGTC. Protein product: CASTLGGHKGDEQYV.

The V gene is TRBV24-1, the J gene TRBJ1-1; TRBD1 agrees at 9 bases. The V gene end was trimmed by 4 bases and the J gene end by 10 bases; junction bases not matched to a gene: 6. In germline, CDR1 is KGHDR, CDR2 SFDVKD. CDR3 length: 13 residues. The CDR3 loop reads CATSEGQGGRAFF. DNA for the CDR3: TGTGCCACCAGTGAGGGACAGGGCGGGAGAGCTTTCTTT.

J is TRBJ1-2 and V is TRBV20-1, with a possible D match to TRBD1 (5 bases). From germline, CDR1 is DFQATT and CDR2 SNEGSKA (reference sequence). The CDR3 has 10 amino acids. Trimming took 5 bases from V and 8 from J, leaving 9 bases between them. This CDR3 is CSAGRTGYTF. The CDR3 region has the DNA TGCAGTGCTGGGCGGACAGGCTACACCTTC.

This clone was observed a few times. The chain couples TRBV5-1 to TRBJ2-3; D possibly matches TRBD1 or TRBD2 (5 bases each). Germline V gene lookup returns CDR1 SGHRS and CDR2 YFSETQ. There are 13 residues in the CDR3. V lost 4 bases to trimming and J lost 3 bases, with 9 bases between them. CDR3 protein: CASSVGPTDTQYF. The CDR3 DNA reads TGCGCCAGCAGCGTGGGACCGACAGATACGCAGTATTTT.

This chain links TRBV18 with TRBJ1-4; D gene ambiguous. Germline V gene lookup returns CDR1 KGHSH and CDR2 LQKENI. The CDR3 totals 13 residues. The germline V and J ends were trimmed by 5 bases and 5 bases, with 9 bases remaining between them. Written as DNA, the CDR3 is TGTGCCAGCTCAGGGCAGGAAAATGAAAAACTGTTTTTT. Translating it yields CASSGQENEKLFF.

The CDR3: CAISERTDYEQYV. In nucleotides, the CDR3 is TGTGCCATCAGCGAGAGGACAGACTACGAGCAGTACGTC. V is TRBV10-3 and J is TRBJ2-7; D may be TRBD1 (6 bases). The V and J ends lost 6 bases and 3 bases respectively, with 12 bases between them. Germline V gives CDR1 ENHRY, CDR2 SYGVKD. This CDR3 comprises 13 residues.

The chain has TRBV5-1 and TRBJ1-5; D is possibly TRBD1 (6 bases). This CDR3 region has 15 residues. Deletions cut 0 bases from V and 7 bases from J, with 14 bases between. The V gene's germline CDR1 is SGHRS and CDR2 YFSETQ. The DNA for the CDR3 is TGCGCCAGCAGCTTGGGTCCGGGGGCGGGGCAGCCCCAGCATTTT. It is translated as CASSLGPGAGQPQHF. The full variable domain, with the rest looked up from reference TRBV5-1 and TRBJ1-5, is KAGVTQTPRYLIKTRGQQVTLSCSPISGHRSVSWYQQTPGQGLQFLFEYFSETQRNKGNFPGRFSGRQFSNSRSEMNVSTLELGDSALYLCASSLGPGAGQPQHFGDGTRLSIL.

The chain carries TRBV6-5 and TRBJ1-4, with D perhaps matching TRBD1 (6 bases). The CDR3 covers 14 residues. V was cut by 6 bases and J by 11 bases, with 19 bases left in between. Looked up from germline, CDR1 is MNHEY and CDR2 is SVGAGI. The CDR3 here is CASRQQGGDGKLFF. CDR3 coding DNA: TGTGCCAGCAGGCAACAGGGTGGGGATGGGAAACTGTTTTTT.

The chain joins TRBV10-1 to TRBJ2-1; 11 bases agree with TRBD2. CDR3 length: 15 amino acids. Germline loops: CDR1 WNHNN, CDR2 SYGVQD (reference sequence). V shed 5 bases and J 3 bases; nucleotides not matched to a gene: 3. The CDR3, as DNA: TGCGCCAGCAGTACCACTAGCGGGGGCTACAATGAGCAGTTCTTC. Protein product: CASSTTSGGYNEQFF.

The chain uses TRBV2 and TRBJ1-3, with D unclear. CDR1 and CDR2 (germline): SNHLY, FYNNEI. Trimming took 8 bases from V and 4 from J, leaving 12 bases between them. The CDR3 loop spans 13 amino acids. The CDR3 bases are TGTGCCAGCGGGGTATCTGAAGGAAACACCATATATTTT. Protein: CASGVSEGNTIYF. The whole variable domain, filled in from reference TRBV2 and TRBJ1-3, reads EPEVTQTPSHQVTQMGQEVILRCVPISNHLYFYWYRQILGQKVEFLVSFYNNEISEKSEIFDDQFSVERPDGSNFTLKIRSTKLEDSAMYFCASGVSEGNTIYFGEGSWLTVV.

The genes are TRBV18 and TRBJ2-5; 10 nucleotides agree with TRBD2. Germline V gives CDR1 KGHSH, CDR2 LQKENI. The CDR3 totals 17 residues. V lost 1 base to trimming and J lost 0 bases; unmatched junction nucleotides: 5. The CDR3 DNA is TGTGCCAGCTCACCACTAGCGGGGGGCTCCTACCAAGAGACCCAGTACTTC. The encoded protein is CASSPLAGGSYQETQYF.

The rearrangement links TRBV15 to TRBJ2-5, with 7 bases fitting TRBD2. The V gene's germline CDR1 is LNHNV and CDR2 YYDKDF (reference sequence). The CDR3 sequence is 15 residues long. Losses at the gene ends were 7 bases for V and 3 bases for J; bases not matched to a gene: 11. The CDR3 region is CATNTRDYGKETQYF. In nucleotides, the CDR3 is TGTGCCACCAACACTCGGGACTACGGTAAAGAGACCCAGTACTTC.

This chain joins TRBV6-1 and TRBJ2-7; TRBD1 aligns across 9 bases. CDR1 MNHNS and CDR2 SASEGT come from the germline V gene. The CDR3 is made up of 15 amino acids. Losses at the gene ends were 2 bases for V and 2 bases for J; bases not matched to a gene: 4. CDR3 in amino acids: CASSEWDRVAYEQYV. Written as DNA, the CDR3 is TGTGCCAGCAGTGAATGGGACAGGGTTGCCTACGAGCAGTACGTC.